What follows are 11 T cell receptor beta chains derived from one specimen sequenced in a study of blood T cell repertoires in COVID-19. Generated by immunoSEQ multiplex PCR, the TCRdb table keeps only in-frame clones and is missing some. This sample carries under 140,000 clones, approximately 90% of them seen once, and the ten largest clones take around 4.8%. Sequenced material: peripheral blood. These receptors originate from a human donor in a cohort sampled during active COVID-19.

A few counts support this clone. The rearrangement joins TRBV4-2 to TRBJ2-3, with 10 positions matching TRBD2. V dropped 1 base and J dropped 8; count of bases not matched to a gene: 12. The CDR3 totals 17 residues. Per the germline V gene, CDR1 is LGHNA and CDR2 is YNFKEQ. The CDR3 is CASSQGGAGGPVGTQYF. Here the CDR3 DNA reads TGTGCCAGCAGCCAAGGCGGAGCGGGAGGGCCGGTCGGTACGCAGTATTTT.

CDR3 sequence reads: CASSKSEGYGYTF. The CDR3 DNA reads as TGTGCCAGCAGTAAATCGGAGGGCTATGGCTACACCTTC. This chain joins TRBV7-8 and TRBJ1-2; D uncertain. The ends were cut back, 6 bases at V and 4 bases at J, with 12 bases in the middle. Per germline, CDR1 SGHVS and CDR2 FQNEAQ. The CDR3 runs 13 residues.

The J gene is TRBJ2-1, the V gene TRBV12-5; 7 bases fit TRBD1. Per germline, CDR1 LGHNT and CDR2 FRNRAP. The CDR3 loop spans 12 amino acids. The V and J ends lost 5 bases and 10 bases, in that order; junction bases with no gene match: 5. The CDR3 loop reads CASGLNRGEQFF. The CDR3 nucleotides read TGTGCTAGTGGTCTAAACAGGGGAGAGCAGTTCTTC.

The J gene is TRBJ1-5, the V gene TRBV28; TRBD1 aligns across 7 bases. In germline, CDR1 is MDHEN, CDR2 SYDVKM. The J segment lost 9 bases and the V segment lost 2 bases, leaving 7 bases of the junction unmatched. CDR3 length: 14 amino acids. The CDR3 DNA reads TGTGCCAGCAGTTTAGGGACAGTAATCTTGCCCCAGCATTTT. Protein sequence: CASSLGTVILPQHF. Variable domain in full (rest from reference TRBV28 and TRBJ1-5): DVKVTQSSRYLVKRTGEKVFLECVQDMDHENMFWYRQDPGLGLRLIYFSYDVKMKEKGDIPEGYSVSREKKERFSLILESASTNQTSMYLCASSLGTVILPQHFGDGTRLSIL.

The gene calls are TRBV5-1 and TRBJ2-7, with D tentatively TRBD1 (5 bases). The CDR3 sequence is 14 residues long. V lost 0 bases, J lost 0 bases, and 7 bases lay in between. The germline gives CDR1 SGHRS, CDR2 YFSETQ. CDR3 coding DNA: TGCGCCAGCAGCTTGGTTACAGGCTCCTACGAGCAGTACTTC. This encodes CASSLVTGSYEQYF.

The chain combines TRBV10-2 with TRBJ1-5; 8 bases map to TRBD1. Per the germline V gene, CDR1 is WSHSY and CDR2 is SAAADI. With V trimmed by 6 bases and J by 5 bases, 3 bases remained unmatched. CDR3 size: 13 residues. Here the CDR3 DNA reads TGCGCCAGCAGCGTACAGGGGGATCAGCCCCAGCATTTT. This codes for CASSVQGDQPQHF.

As DNA, the CDR3 is TGTGCCAGCAGCCAAGAAAGACGCCAAGCGAACGAGCAGTACTTC. Translation gives CASSQERRQANEQYF. V gene TRBV4-2 combines with J gene TRBJ2-7; no definite D call. The CDR3 is 15 residues long. V lost 0 bases and J 5 bases, leaving 14 bases between the germline ends. In germline, CDR1 is LGHNA, CDR2 YNFKEQ.

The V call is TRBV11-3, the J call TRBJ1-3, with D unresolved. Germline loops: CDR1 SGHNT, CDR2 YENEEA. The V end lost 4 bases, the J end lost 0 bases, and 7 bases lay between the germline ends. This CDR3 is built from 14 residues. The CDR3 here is CASSYKSSGNTIYF. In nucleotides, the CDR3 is TGTGCCAGCAGCTATAAGAGCTCTGGAAACACCATATATTTT.

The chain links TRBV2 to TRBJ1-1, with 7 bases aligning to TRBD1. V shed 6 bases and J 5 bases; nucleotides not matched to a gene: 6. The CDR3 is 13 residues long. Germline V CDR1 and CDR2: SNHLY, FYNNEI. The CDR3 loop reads CASSTTGETEAFF. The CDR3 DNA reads TGTGCCAGCAGCACAACAGGGGAAACTGAAGCTTTCTTT.

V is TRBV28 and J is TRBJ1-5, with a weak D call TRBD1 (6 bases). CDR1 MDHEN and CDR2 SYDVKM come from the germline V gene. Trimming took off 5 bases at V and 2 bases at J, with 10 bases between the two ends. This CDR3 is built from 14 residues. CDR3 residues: CASSPGQRNQPQHF. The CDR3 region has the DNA TGTGCCAGCAGTCCTGGACAGCGCAATCAGCCCCAGCATTTT.

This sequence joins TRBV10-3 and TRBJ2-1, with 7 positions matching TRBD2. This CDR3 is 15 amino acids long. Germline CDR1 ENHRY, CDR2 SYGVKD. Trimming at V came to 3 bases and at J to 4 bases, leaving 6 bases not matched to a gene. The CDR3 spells CAISDRAGEYNEQFF. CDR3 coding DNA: TGTGCCATCAGTGATCGGGCGGGGGAATACAATGAGCAGTTCTTC.